This T cell receptor beta chain was sequenced in a study of blood T cell repertoires in COVID-19. The CDR3 sequence is 15 residues long. J lost 6 bases, V lost 6 bases, and 12 bases had no gene match. Germline V gene data show CDR1 as LNHDA and CDR2 as SQIVND (reference sequence). Clones were sequenced by immunoSEQ multiplex PCR, and TCRdb holds only the in-frame ones, with some missing. The sample includes approximately 360,000 clones, over 75% of them seen just once. V and J are TRBV19 and TRBJ2-3, with TRBD2 matching over 7 bases. The sequenced sample was PBMCs or T cells enriched from blood (not recorded which). This receptor was taken from a man aged 35 to 55 in a cohort exposed to, infected with or recovered from COVID-19 (not recorded which). Here the CDR3 reads CASSRTSSLSDTQYF. The CDR3 DNA sequence: TGTGCCAGTAGCCGGACTAGTTCCCTTTCGGATACGCAGTATTTT.